Each of the 26 T cell receptor beta chains below was sequenced from the same sample in a study of T cells after yellow fever vaccination. One entry per CDR3 protein, called by TCRdb with MiXCR from the 5' RACE reads. Of hundreds of thousands of distinct CDR3 sequences in the sample, about 15% are singletons; the top ten hold roughly 17%. The material sequenced was PBMCs, taken 4 to 6 days after the first yellow fever vaccination. The receptors here all came from a man aged 18 to 35 who received the YFV17D yellow fever vaccine.

The CDR3 region is CSARDTGRTGELFF. CDR3 in DNA: TGCAGTGCTAGAGATACAGGTCGAACCGGGGAGCTGTTTTTT. This chain uses TRBV20-1 with TRBJ2-2; tentatively, D is TRBD1 (5 bases). Germline CDR1 DFQATT, CDR2 SNEGSKA (reference sequence). The CDR3 sequence is 14 residues long. Trimming removed 0 bases at V and 5 bases at J, with 10 bases between.

This clonotype was observed a handful of times. This chain joins TRBV11-2 and TRBJ2-3; D gene ambiguous. The CDR3 is made up of 16 amino acids. V dropped 1 base and J dropped 0 bases, with 11 bases sitting between them. Germline V gives CDR1 SGHAT, CDR2 FQNNGV. Written as DNA, the CDR3 is TGTGCCAGCAGCTTAGCGGGCAGGAGAAGCACAGATACGCAGTATTTT. Translating it yields CASSLAGRRSTDTQYF.

This clonotype has more than one count but fewer than ten. The chain combines TRBV12-3 or TRBV12-4 with TRBJ2-1; 11 nucleotides match TRBD2. After removal of 6 bases from V and 5 bases from J, the junction contained 6 bases not matched to a gene. This CDR3 spans 15 amino acids. CDR3 DNA: TGTGCCAGCAGATTCGGGACTAGCGGAAACAATGAGCAGTTCTTC. It encodes CASRFGTSGNNEQFF.

This clonotype was detected only a few times. V gene TRBV5-1 combines with J gene TRBJ2-3; 8 bases align to TRBD1. J was trimmed by 4 bases and V by 3 bases; bases with no gene match: 7. This CDR3 comprises 15 residues. CDR1 and CDR2 (germline): SGHRS, YFSETQ. The CDR3 is CASSSQGANPDTQYF. CDR3 coding DNA: TGCGCCAGCAGCTCTCAGGGGGCGAACCCAGATACGCAGTATTTT.

This clonotype showed up just a few times. The chain has TRBV12-3 or TRBV12-4 and TRBJ2-1; D may match TRBD1 or TRBD2 (5 bases each). The germline V and J ends were trimmed by 6 bases and 0 bases, with 9 bases remaining between them. CDR3 length equals 14 residues. CDR3 DNA sequence: TGTGCCAGCAGCGGGACCAGCTCCTACAATGAGCAGTTCTTC. It translates to CASSGTSSYNEQFF.

The chain uses TRBV5-1 and TRBJ1-2; 7 nucleotides agree with TRBD1. Trimming cost V 4 bases and J 9 bases; bases outside gene matches: 6. The germline V gene has CDR1 SGHRS and CDR2 YFSETQ. The CDR3 consists of 12 residues. The CDR3 sequence is CASSLPTGSYTF. CDR3 nucleotides: TGCGCCAGCAGCCTGCCGACAGGGAGCTACACCTTC.

The rearrangement links TRBV2 to TRBJ1-4; tentative D call: TRBD1 (6 bases). V lost 8 bases and J 4 bases, leaving 11 bases between the germline ends. The CDR3 has 13 residues. Germline lookup yields CDR1 SNHLY and CDR2 FYNNEI. The DNA of the CDR3 is TGTGCCAGCGGTCAGGGGCTTAATGAAAAACTGTTTTTT. Encoded protein: CASGQGLNEKLFF.

This clonotype showed up just a few times. The CDR3 region is CATGDRSTDTQYF. The CDR3 nucleotides are TGTGCCACCGGGGACCGGAGCACAGATACGCAGTATTTT. This chain connects TRBV24-1 to TRBJ2-3, with D perhaps matching TRBD1 or TRBD2 (5 bases each). CDR1 is KGHDR, CDR2 SFDVKD, per germline. The CDR3 spans 13 residues. The ends were cut back, 9 bases at V and 0 bases at J, with 9 bases in the middle.

This clonotype has more than one count but fewer than ten. This chain uses TRBV2 with TRBJ1-6; unclear D gene. Germline V gene sequence: CDR1 SNHLY, CDR2 FYNNEI. V was pared by 1 base and J by 11 bases, with 9 bases between. The CDR3 runs 13 residues. The CDR3 protein is CASSEGAFTPLHF. The CDR3 DNA is TGTGCCAGCAGTGAAGGGGCTTTCACACCCCTCCACTTT.

The genes are TRBV5-6 and TRBJ2-6; D may correspond to TRBD1 or TRBD2 (5 bases each). CDR3 length: 16 residues. Trimming pared 6 bases from V and 0 bases from J, leaving 13 bases between. The germline V gene has CDR1 SGHDT and CDR2 YYEEEE. This CDR3 reads CASTWDLFSGANVLTF. The CDR3 DNA is TGTGCCAGCACCTGGGACCTCTTCTCTGGGGCCAACGTCCTGACTTTC.

The V gene is TRBV15, the J gene TRBJ1-1; weak D call: TRBD1 (5 bases). Trimming removed 1 base from V and 8 bases from J, with 14 bases in between. The CDR3 contains 14 residues. From germline, CDR1 is LNHNV and CDR2 YYDKDF (reference sequence). The CDR3 reads CATSRARQRMEAFF. In DNA, the CDR3 is TGTGCCACCAGCAGAGCCAGACAGAGAATGGAAGCTTTCTTT.

This chain connects TRBV2 to TRBJ2-3; 7 bases match TRBD2. The CDR3 spans 14 residues. J was trimmed by 2 bases and V by 6 bases; bases with no gene match: 5. The germline V gene encodes CDR1 SNHLY and CDR2 FYNNEI. CDR3 in DNA: TGTGCCAGCAGATCTAGCGGATACACAGATACGCAGTATTTT. Translated: CASRSSGYTDTQYF.

This clonotype appeared a few times. The gene calls are TRBV6-2 or TRBV6-3 and TRBJ1-2; D possibly corresponds to TRBD1 (6 bases). The germline V gene encodes CDR1 MNHEY and CDR2 SVGEGT. The CDR3 extends over 14 amino acids. Trimming pared 4 bases from V and 4 bases from J, leaving 13 bases between. The CDR3 protein is CASSSNREAYGYTF. DNA of the CDR3: TGTGCCAGCAGTTCGAACAGGGAGGCCTATGGCTACACCTTC.

The rearrangement joins TRBV12-3 or TRBV12-4 to TRBJ2-5, with D maybe TRBD2 (6 bases). CDR3 size: 14 residues. The V gene lost 6 bases and the J gene lost 2 bases, with 13 bases spanning the gap. The CDR3 here is CASRYGTLQETQYF. The CDR3 bases are TGTGCCAGCAGGTACGGGACTCTTCAAGAGACCCAGTACTTC.

This clonotype was seen a handful of times. The V gene is TRBV29-1, the J gene TRBJ2-7; D remains ambiguous. Germline lookup yields CDR1 SQVTM and CDR2 ANQGSEA. The germline V and J ends were trimmed by 0 bases and 2 bases, with 5 bases remaining between them. The CDR3 totals 12 residues. Written as DNA, the CDR3 is TGCAGCGTTGAAGATGGGGCCTACGAGCAGTACTTC. Translating gives CSVEDGAYEQYF.

The chain couples TRBV28 to TRBJ1-4; the match to TRBD1 covers 8 bases. Looked up from germline, CDR1 is MDHEN and CDR2 is SYDVKM. The ends lost 10 bases at V and 7 bases at J; junction bases unmatched: 11. This CDR3 region has 14 residues. The CDR3 DNA follows: TGTGCCACCGGTTTGGCAGGGGGCATTGAAAAACTGTTTTTT. This codes for CATGLAGGIEKLFF.

This clonotype came up many times. The chain couples TRBV12-3 or TRBV12-4 to TRBJ2-5, with TRBD2 matching 10 bases. V was pared by 4 bases and J by 4 bases, with 9 bases of the junction left unmatched. The CDR3 spans 16 residues. The CDR3: CASSSVAGGFRETQYF. The CDR3 DNA sequence: TGTGCCAGCAGTTCCGTAGCGGGGGGTTTTCGAGAGACCCAGTACTTC.

This clonotype was detected many times. V and J are TRBV12-3 or TRBV12-4 and TRBJ1-2; tentatively, D is TRBD1 (5 bases). This CDR3 is 13 amino acids long. V dropped 8 bases and J dropped 8 bases, with 18 bases sitting between them. The CDR3 coding sequence is TGTGCCAGCGGGGCTGGGGGAGTCGGAGGCTACACCTTC. The encoded protein is CASGAGGVGGYTF.

The V call is TRBV7-9, the J call TRBJ2-3, with 7 bases identical to TRBD2. Germline trimming cut 6 bases from V and 1 base from J; bases unmatched to any gene: 4. CDR3 length: 14 amino acids. The V gene's germline CDR1 is SEHNR and CDR2 FQNEAQ (reference sequence). CDR3 sequence reads: CASRAGPRTDTQYF. The CDR3 nucleotides are TGTGCCAGCAGAGCGGGACCCCGCACAGATACGCAGTATTTT.

Only a few counts were recorded for this clonotype. The chain couples TRBV6-2 or TRBV6-3 to TRBJ2-7; D possibly corresponds to TRBD2 (6 bases). Germline CDR1 is MNHEY and CDR2 is SVGEGT. The CDR3 totals 16 residues. V lost 0 bases, J lost 5 bases, and 17 bases lay in between. The CDR3 here is CASSYSMIVAANEQYV. CDR3 sequence (DNA): TGTGCCAGCAGTTACTCGATGATAGTAGCGGCAAACGAGCAGTACGTC.

The chain employs TRBV20-1 and TRBJ1-1, with D possibly TRBD1 on 5 matching bases. Deletions cut 0 bases from V and 11 bases from J, with 16 bases between. The germline V gene has CDR1 DFQATT and CDR2 SNEGSKA (reference sequence). CDR3 length: 13 residues. The CDR3 nucleotides are TGCAGTGCTAGAGACGGGACCCATTTCACCGCTTTCTTT. This translates into CSARDGTHFTAFF.

Worth noting for this clonotype: This likely comes from a read error, as the CDR3 has no conserved phenylalanine or tryptophan at its end. CDR3 bases: TGCAGTGCTAGGAGGAACCCAGCTTTCCTT. Translating gives CSARRNPAFL. The gene calls are TRBV20-1 and TRBJ1-1; no firm D call. This CDR3 has 10 residues. Trimming took 3 bases from V and 10 from J, leaving 9 bases between them. The germline CDR1 and CDR2 sequences are DFQATT and SNEGSKA (reference sequence).

V and J are TRBV20-1 and TRBJ1-1; D remains ambiguous. Germline assignment: CDR1 DFQATT and CDR2 SNEGSKA (reference sequence). CDR3 length: 13 residues. The V end lost 3 bases, the J end lost 4 bases, and 12 bases lay between the germline ends. The CDR3 DNA reads TGCAGTGCTAGTAGGCGGGGTGGCACTGAAGCTTTCTTT. This codes for CSASRRGGTEAFF.

The rearrangement uses TRBV4-3 and TRBJ2-7, with 10 bases fitting TRBD1. The trim removed 4 bases at V and 3 bases at J, leaving 3 bases unmatched. The CDR3 covers 14 residues. CDR1 and CDR2 (germline): LGHNA, YSLEER. This CDR3 reads CASSRDRGYYEQYF. The CDR3 bases are TGCGCCAGCAGCCGGGACAGGGGTTACTACGAGCAGTACTTC.

The chain combines TRBV7-9 with TRBJ2-5, with no clear D. The CDR3 is made up of 12 amino acids. Trimming pared 2 bases from V and 7 bases from J, leaving 8 bases between. Germline CDR1 is SEHNR and CDR2 is FQNEAQ (reference sequence). The DNA of the CDR3 is TGTGCCAGCAGCTTAATATTGGTGACCCAGTACTTC. Translated, it gives CASSLILVTQYF.

This clonotype came up a few times. The chain joins TRBV20-1 to TRBJ2-1; the match to TRBD2 covers 8 bases. The trim removed 3 bases at V and 3 bases at J, leaving 1 base unmatched. Germline V gives CDR1 DFQATT, CDR2 SNEGSKA (reference sequence). The CDR3 is 13 amino acids. CDR3 residues: CSASGGGYNEQFF. The CDR3 DNA is TGCAGTGCTAGCGGGGGGGGCTACAATGAGCAGTTCTTC.